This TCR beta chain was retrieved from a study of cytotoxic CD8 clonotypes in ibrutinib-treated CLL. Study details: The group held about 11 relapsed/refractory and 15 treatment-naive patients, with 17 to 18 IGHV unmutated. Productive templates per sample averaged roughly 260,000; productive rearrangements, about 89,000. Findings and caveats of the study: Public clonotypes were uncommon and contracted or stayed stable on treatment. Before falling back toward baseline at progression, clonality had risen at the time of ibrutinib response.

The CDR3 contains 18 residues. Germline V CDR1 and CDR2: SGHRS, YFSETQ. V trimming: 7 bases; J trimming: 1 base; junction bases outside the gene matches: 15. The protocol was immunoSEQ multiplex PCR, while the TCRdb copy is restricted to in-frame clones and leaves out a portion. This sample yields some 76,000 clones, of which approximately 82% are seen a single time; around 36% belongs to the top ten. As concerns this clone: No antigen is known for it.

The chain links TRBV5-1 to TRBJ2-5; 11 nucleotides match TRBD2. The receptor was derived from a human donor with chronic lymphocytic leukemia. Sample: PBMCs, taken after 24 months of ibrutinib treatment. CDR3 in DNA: TGCGCCAGCGGACCAACTAGCGGGAGTCAGTACCGCCAAGAGACCCAGTACTTC. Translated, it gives CASGPTSGSQYRQETQYF. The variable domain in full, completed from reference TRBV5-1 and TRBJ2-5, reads KAGVTQTPRYLIKTRGQQVTLSCSPISGHRSVSWYQQTPGQGLQFLFEYFSETQRNKGNFPGRFSGRQFSNSRSEMNVSTLELGDSALYLCASGPTSGSQYRQETQYFGPGTRLLVL.